These 26 T cell receptor beta chains were sequenced from one sample in a study of blood T cell repertoires in COVID-19. Libraries were prepared by immunoSEQ multiplex PCR; TCRdb keeps only in-frame clonotypes and omits some of them. The sample includes 100,000 or so clones, roughly 80% seen only once; the top ten take 15% to 20%. The sequenced sample was peripheral blood. The receptors shown here come from a woman aged 70-85 years with acute or convalescent COVID-19.

The chain carries TRBV6-4 and TRBJ1-2; D is unresolved. This CDR3 spans 13 amino acids. The ends were cut back, 4 bases at V and 4 bases at J, with 10 bases in the middle. CDR1 is MRHNA and CDR2 is SNTAGT in the germline V gene. Written as DNA, the CDR3 is TGTGCCAGCAGTGGAGGGCCGACCTATGGCTACACCTTC. Amino acid sequence: CASSGGPTYGYTF.

The CDR3 nucleotides are TGCGCCAGCAGTTCCACGTCCCGGGACAGCGGAAACTCTGGAAACACCATATATTTT. This sequence encodes CASSSTSRDSGNSGNTIYF. The chain links TRBV23-1 to TRBJ1-3, with 7 bases that match TRBD1. TRBV23-1 carries the ORF label, with uncertain function. V shed 5 bases, J shed 0 bases, and the junction held 16 bases outside the gene matches. The CDR3 is made up of 19 amino acids.

This chain connects TRBV16 to TRBJ1-5; 9 bases match TRBD1. The germline V gene encodes CDR1 KGHSY and CDR2 FQNENV. The trim removed 0 bases at V and 5 bases at J, leaving 2 bases unmatched. CDR3 length: 15 amino acids. CDR3 sequence reads: CASSQSGQGDQPQHF. The CDR3 DNA sequence: TGTGCCAGCAGCCAATCGGGACAGGGCGATCAGCCCCAGCATTTT.

CDR3 in amino acids: CASSYSSGTEAFF. The CDR3 nucleotides are TGTGCCAGCAGTTACAGCTCTGGGACTGAAGCTTTCTTT. The chain employs TRBV12-3 or TRBV12-4 and TRBJ1-1; D remains ambiguous. The CDR3 spans 13 residues. Trimming pared 4 bases from V and 5 bases from J, leaving 11 bases between.

The V gene is TRBV28, the J gene TRBJ2-4; possibly TRBD1 for D (5 bases). Trimming stripped 6 bases from V and 0 bases from J, with 12 bases between. The CDR3 has 15 residues. The V gene's germline CDR1 is MDHEN and CDR2 SYDVKM. CDR3 protein: CASSPQGLAKNIQYF. The CDR3, as DNA: TGTGCCAGCAGCCCCCAGGGCCTAGCCAAAAACATTCAGTACTTC.

This clone appeared a single time. The CDR3 sequence: CASSYTIGTVQETQYF. The DNA for the CDR3 is TGTGCCAGCAGTTACACAATAGGGACAGTCCAAGAGACCCAGTACTTC. J is TRBJ2-5 and V is TRBV6-2 or TRBV6-3, with 7 bases aligning to TRBD1. The V and J ends lost 2 bases and 1 base, in that order; junction bases with no gene match: 7. This CDR3 is built from 16 residues. The germline V gene encodes CDR1 MNHEY and CDR2 SVGEGT.

V gene TRBV11-2 combines with J gene TRBJ1-5; TRBD1 aligns across 8 bases. V trimming: 3 bases; J trimming: 5 bases; junction bases outside the gene matches: 0. Germline V gene sequence: CDR1 SGHAT, CDR2 FQNNGV. CDR3 length: 13 residues. CDR3 region: CASSLTGDQPQHF. As DNA, the CDR3 is TGTGCCAGCAGCTTGACAGGGGATCAGCCCCAGCATTTT. Full variable domain (rest looked up from reference TRBV11-2 and TRBJ1-5): EAGVAQSPRYKIIEKRQSVAFWCNPISGHATLYWYQQILGQGPKLLIQFQNNGVVDDSQLPKDRFSAERLKGVDSTLKIQPAKLEDSAVYLCASSLTGDQPQHFGDGTRLSIL.

The chain links TRBV7-9 to TRBJ1-6; D is perhaps TRBD1 (6 bases). The V gene lost 5 bases and the J gene lost 7 bases, with 12 bases spanning the gap. The V gene's germline CDR1 is SEHNR and CDR2 FQNEAQ (reference sequence). CDR3 length equals 14 residues. For the CDR3, the DNA is TGTGCCAGCAGCGTTGGACAGCAAAATTCACCCCTCCACTTT. Translating it yields CASSVGQQNSPLHF.

V usage is TRBV11-2 and J usage is TRBJ2-7; D may be TRBD2 (5 bases). V dropped 1 base and J dropped 0 bases, with 10 bases sitting between them. CDR1 is SGHAT, CDR2 FQNNGV, per germline. CDR3 length equals 15 residues. In DNA, the CDR3 is TGTGCCAGCAGCTTAGGTCCCACTAGCTCCTACGAGCAGTACTTC. Translating gives CASSLGPTSSYEQYF.

The CDR3 loop is CASTDRKNTGELFF. In DNA, the CDR3 is TGTGCCAGTACAGACAGGAAGAACACCGGGGAGCTGTTTTTT. The gene calls are TRBV19 and TRBJ2-2; possible D gene TRBD1, 6 bases. This CDR3 comprises 14 residues. V was cut by 7 bases and J by 1 base, with 10 bases left in between. Germline loops: CDR1 LNHDA, CDR2 SQIVND (reference sequence).

This rearrangement joins TRBV6-5 to TRBJ1-3, with 9 bases fitting TRBD1. The CDR3 consists of 15 residues. V trimming: 6 bases; J trimming: 2 bases; junction bases outside the gene matches: 5. The germline V gene encodes CDR1 MNHEY and CDR2 SVGAGI. The CDR3 loop reads CASSQRDRAGNTIYF. In DNA, the CDR3 is TGTGCCAGCAGCCAAAGGGACAGGGCTGGAAACACCATATATTTT.

This clone was picked up a small number of times. V usage is TRBV7-9 and J usage is TRBJ1-1, with D perhaps TRBD1 (5 bases). The CDR3 extends over 14 amino acids. Trimming took off 5 bases at V and 5 bases at J, with 15 bases between the two ends. Germline lookup yields CDR1 SEHNR and CDR2 FQNEAQ (reference sequence). CDR3 loop: CASSPLLGGTEAFF. CDR3 bases: TGTGCCAGCAGCCCTCTCTTGGGGGGTACTGAAGCTTTCTTT.

The J gene is TRBJ2-3, the V gene TRBV3-1 (or the pseudogene TRBV3-2), with TRBD2 matching over 8 bases. The ends lost 2 bases at V and 2 bases at J; junction bases unmatched: 3. The CDR3 runs 15 residues. In germline, CDR1 is LGHDT, CDR2 YNNKEL (reference sequence). The CDR3, as DNA: TGTGCCAGCAGCCAACGGGGGGGGCCCACAGATACGCAGTATTTT. It codes for CASSQRGGPTDTQYF.

The V gene is TRBV9, the J gene TRBJ1-6, with TRBD1 identical over 7 bases. The CDR3 covers 17 residues. V trimming: 0 bases; J trimming: 3 bases; junction bases outside the gene matches: 6. Germline assignment: CDR1 SGDLS and CDR2 YYNGEE. CDR3 DNA sequence: TGTGCCAGCAGCGTAGGACAGGGAGGAATCTATAATTCACCCCTCCACTTT. Its translation: CASSVGQGGIYNSPLHF.

A remark on this clone: Different DNA sequences within this sample yield the same CDR3. The rearrangement joins TRBV3-1 (or the pseudogene TRBV3-2) to TRBJ1-1, with D possibly being TRBD1 (6 bases). Germline-derived CDR1 and CDR2 are LGHDT and YNNKEL (reference sequence). Deletions cut 3 bases from V and 0 bases from J, with 8 bases between. The CDR3 contains 14 residues. The CDR3 here is CASSQGAMNTEAFF. The CDR3 bases are TGTGCCAGCAGCCAGGGGGCAATGAACACTGAAGCTTTCTTT.

This clone has more than one count but fewer than ten. The V call is TRBV5-4, the J call TRBJ2-7; tentative D call: TRBD1 (5 bases). V was pared by 4 bases and J by 4 bases, with 12 bases between. This CDR3 contains 13 residues. Germline V gene data show CDR1 as SGHNT and CDR2 as YYREEE (reference sequence). The CDR3 DNA is TGTGCCAGCAGCGCGAGCAGGGAATACGAGCAGTACTTC. This codes for CASSASREYEQYF.

This clone has just a few counts. The V and J genes are TRBV3-1 (or the pseudogene TRBV3-2) and TRBJ1-6, with 8 nucleotides matching TRBD1. Germline CDR1 LGHDT, CDR2 YNNKEL (reference sequence). Losses at the gene ends were 4 bases for V and 9 bases for J; bases not matched to a gene: 5. The CDR3 spans 14 residues. In DNA form, the CDR3 reads TGTGCCAGCAGCCCGGACAGGGTGGTTTCACCCCTCCACTTT. Residues: CASSPDRVVSPLHF.

This clone was observed a few times. The chain combines TRBV6-1 with TRBJ1-6; TRBD1 matches 7 bases. V trimming: 0 bases; J trimming: 10 bases; junction bases outside the gene matches: 6. The CDR3 spans 15 residues. CDR1 and CDR2 from the germline V gene are MNHNS and SASEGT. CDR3 protein: CASSEAQGTVSPLHF. The CDR3 DNA reads as TGTGCCAGCAGTGAAGCGCAGGGGACAGTCTCACCCCTCCACTTT.

The V call is TRBV5-4, the J call TRBJ1-6; TRBD1 matches 9 bases. V lost 5 bases, J lost 2 bases, and 2 bases stayed unmatched. CDR1 and CDR2 from the germline V gene are SGHNT and YYREEE (reference sequence). This CDR3 is built from 15 residues. DNA for the CDR3: TGTGCCAGCAGGGGACAGGGTGCCTATAATTCACCCCTCCACTTT. Amino acids: CASRGQGAYNSPLHF.

This chain joins TRBV19 and TRBJ1-1, with D maybe TRBD1 (6 bases). Germline V CDR1 and CDR2: LNHDA, SQIVND (reference sequence). V was shortened by 3 bases and J by 0 bases, with 14 bases between the two germline ends. CDR3 length: 16 residues. CDR3 DNA: TGTGCCAGTAGTATCGCCTCCAGGGGAATGAACACTGAAGCTTTCTTT. It specifies CASSIASRGMNTEAFF. The whole variable domain, filled in from reference TRBV19 and TRBJ1-1, reads DGGITQSPKYLFRKEGQNVTLSCEQNLNHDAMYWYRQDPGQGLRLIYYSQIVNDFQKGDIAEGYSVSREKKESFPLTVTSAQKNPTAFYLCASSIASRGMNTEAFFGQGTRLTVV.

The CDR3 sequence is CASSPGQGAYEQYF. CDR3 bases: TGTGCCAGTAGTCCGGGACAGGGGGCGTACGAGCAGTACTTC. The J gene is TRBJ2-7, the V gene TRBV19, with 12 positions matching TRBD1. The length of the CDR3 is 14 residues. Germline CDR1 reads LNHDA; CDR2 reads SQIVND (reference sequence). V shed 5 bases and J 4 bases; nucleotides not matched to a gene: 3. The whole variable domain, filled in from reference TRBV19 and TRBJ2-7, reads DGGITQSPKYLFRKEGQNVTLSCEQNLNHDAMYWYRQDPGQGLRLIYYSQIVNDFQKGDIAEGYSVSREKKESFPLTVTSAQKNPTAFYLCASSPGQGAYEQYFGPGTRLTVT.

This chain uses TRBV19 with TRBJ2-5; tentative D call: TRBD1 (5 bases). Trimming removed 3 bases from V and 7 bases from J, with 15 bases in between. The CDR3 is 14 amino acids. Germline CDR1 and CDR2: LNHDA and SQIVND (reference sequence). The CDR3 spells CASSISLTAVTQYF. Written as DNA, the CDR3 is TGTGCCAGTAGTATTTCATTGACAGCCGTGACCCAGTACTTC.

The chain carries TRBV24-1 and TRBJ2-5, with 12 bases that match TRBD2. Germline CDR1 KGHDR, CDR2 SFDVKD. The V and J ends lost 2 bases and 5 bases, in that order; junction bases with no gene match: 5. The CDR3 spans 16 residues. The CDR3 here is CATSDSPTSGGETQYF. CDR3 in DNA: TGTGCCACCAGTGATTCCCCGACTAGCGGGGGTGAGACCCAGTACTTC.

The chain couples TRBV15 to TRBJ2-3; D gene unclear. The CDR3 is 14 residues long. CDR1 is LNHNV, CDR2 YYDKDF, per germline (reference sequence). Trimming took 2 bases from V and 4 from J, leaving 10 bases between them. The CDR3 DNA sequence: TGTGCCACCAGCAGAAAACAGTACGCAGATACGCAGTATTTT. Protein: CATSRKQYADTQYF.

The V gene is TRBV6-5, the J gene TRBJ2-5; D might be TRBD2 (6 bases). CDR3 length: 12 residues. The V end lost 6 bases, the J end lost 9 bases, and 14 bases lay between the germline ends. Germline assignment: CDR1 MNHEY and CDR2 SVGAGI. CDR3: CASRVGGSAQYF. In DNA, the CDR3 is TGTGCCAGCAGAGTCGGGGGATCGGCCCAGTACTTC.

This chain connects TRBV5-1 to TRBJ1-4; 8 bases align to TRBD1. The junction had 2 bases not matched to a gene; V was cut back by 4 bases and J by 3 bases. The CDR3 covers 14 residues. Germline CDR1 and CDR2: SGHRS and YFSETQ. The CDR3 sequence is CASSRQGPNEKLFF. The CDR3 region has the DNA TGCGCCAGCAGCCGACAGGGGCCTAATGAAAAACTGTTTTTT.